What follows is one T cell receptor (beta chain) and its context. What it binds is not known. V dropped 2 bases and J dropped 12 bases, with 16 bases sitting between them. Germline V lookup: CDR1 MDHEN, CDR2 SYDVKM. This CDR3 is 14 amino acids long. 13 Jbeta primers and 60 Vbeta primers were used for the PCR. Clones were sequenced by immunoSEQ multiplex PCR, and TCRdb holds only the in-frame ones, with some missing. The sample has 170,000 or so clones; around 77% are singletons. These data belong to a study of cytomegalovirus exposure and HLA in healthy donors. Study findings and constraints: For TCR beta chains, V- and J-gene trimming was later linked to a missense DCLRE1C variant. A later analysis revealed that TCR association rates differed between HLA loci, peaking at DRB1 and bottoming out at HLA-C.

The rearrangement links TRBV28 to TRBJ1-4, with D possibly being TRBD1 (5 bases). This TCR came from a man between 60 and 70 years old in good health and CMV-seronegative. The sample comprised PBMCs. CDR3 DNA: TGTGCCAGCAGTTTACCCCGGGCCCCCAGGGAACTGTTTTTT. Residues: CASSLPRAPRELFF.